The 2 T cell receptor beta chains below were found in one sample sequenced in a study of CD8 T cells in ankylosing spondylitis. TCRdb reprocessed the 5' RACE reads via MiXCR and lists one record per CDR3 protein. The sample shows approximately 140,000 distinct CDR3 sequences, 44% of them seen only once. The sample taken for sequencing was synovial fluid, either unsorted or a sorted T cell fraction (not recorded which). The source of these receptors is a male donor with ankylosing spondylitis.

This clonotype was seen a single time. The chain combines TRBV20-1 with TRBJ2-1; 9 positions match TRBD2. Germline trimming cut 0 bases from V and 2 bases from J; bases unmatched to any gene: 5. CDR1 is DFQATT, CDR2 SNEGSKA, per germline (reference sequence). The CDR3 covers 16 residues. For the CDR3, the DNA is TGCAGTGCTAGAGATGGGAGACTAGCGGCCTACAATGAGCAGTTCTTC. This encodes CSARDGRLAAYNEQFF.

With respect to this clonotype: One end of the junction is discordant with germline, which a read error may explain. The chain is built from TRBV27 and TRBJ1-3; no clear D. There are 15 residues in the CDR3. Germline V gene data show CDR1 as MNHEY and CDR2 as SMNVEV (reference sequence). The CDR3 nucleotides read TGTGCCAGCAGTGTATCCCCCCCCTCTGGAAACACCATATATTTT. It specifies CASSVSPPSGNTIYF.